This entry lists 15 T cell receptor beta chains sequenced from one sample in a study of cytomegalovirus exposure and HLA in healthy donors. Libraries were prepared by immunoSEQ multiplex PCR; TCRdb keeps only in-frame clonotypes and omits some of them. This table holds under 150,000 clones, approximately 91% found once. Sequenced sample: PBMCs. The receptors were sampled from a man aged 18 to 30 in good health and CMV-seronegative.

CDR3 sequence: CASRQEGPNTEAFF. In nucleotides, the CDR3 is TGTGCCAGCAGACAGGAGGGTCCCAACACTGAAGCTTTCTTT. The chain carries TRBV27 and TRBJ1-1, with D maybe TRBD1 (5 bases). The germline CDR1 and CDR2 sequences are MNHEY and SMNVEV (reference sequence). CDR3 length: 14 residues. V lost 6 bases, J lost 2 bases, and 13 bases lay in between.

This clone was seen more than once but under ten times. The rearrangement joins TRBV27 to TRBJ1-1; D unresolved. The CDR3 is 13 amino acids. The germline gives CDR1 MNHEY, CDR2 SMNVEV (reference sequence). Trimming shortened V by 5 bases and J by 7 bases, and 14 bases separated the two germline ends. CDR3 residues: CASSPIRAGEAFF. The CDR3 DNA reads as TGTGCCAGCAGTCCGATCCGGGCGGGTGAAGCTTTCTTT.

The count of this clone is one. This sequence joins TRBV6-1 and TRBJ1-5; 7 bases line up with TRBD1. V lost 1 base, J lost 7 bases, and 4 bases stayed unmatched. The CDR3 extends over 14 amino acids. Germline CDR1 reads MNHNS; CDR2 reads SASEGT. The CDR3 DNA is TGTGCCAGCAGTGAAGGACAGGGAAGACAGCCCCAGCATTTT. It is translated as CASSEGQGRQPQHF.

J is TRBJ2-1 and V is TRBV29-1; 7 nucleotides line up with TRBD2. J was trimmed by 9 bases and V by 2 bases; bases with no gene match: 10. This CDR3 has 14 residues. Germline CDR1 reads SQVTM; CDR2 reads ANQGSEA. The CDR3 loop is CSVEPGGGSGEQFF. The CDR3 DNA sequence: TGCAGCGTTGAACCGGGAGGAGGGTCTGGTGAGCAGTTCTTC.

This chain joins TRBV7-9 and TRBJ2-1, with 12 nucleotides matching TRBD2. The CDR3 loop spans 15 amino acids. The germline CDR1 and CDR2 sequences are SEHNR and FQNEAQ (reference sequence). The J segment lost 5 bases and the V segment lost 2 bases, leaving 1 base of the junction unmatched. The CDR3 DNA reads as TGTGCCAGCAGCTTATGGACTAGCGGGAACAATGAGCAGTTCTTC. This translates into CASSLWTSGNNEQFF.

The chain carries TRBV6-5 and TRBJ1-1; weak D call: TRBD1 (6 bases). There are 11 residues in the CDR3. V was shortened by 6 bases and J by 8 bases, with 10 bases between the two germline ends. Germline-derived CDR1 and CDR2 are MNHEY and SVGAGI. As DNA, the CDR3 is TGTGCCAGCAGCCGCGGACAGGAAGCTTTCTTT. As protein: CASSRGQEAFF.

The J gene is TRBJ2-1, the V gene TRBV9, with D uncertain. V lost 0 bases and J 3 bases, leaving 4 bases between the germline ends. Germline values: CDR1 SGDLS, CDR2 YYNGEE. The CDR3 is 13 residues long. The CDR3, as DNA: TGTGCCAGCAGCGTAGAACTCTACAATGAGCAGTTCTTC. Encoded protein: CASSVELYNEQFF.

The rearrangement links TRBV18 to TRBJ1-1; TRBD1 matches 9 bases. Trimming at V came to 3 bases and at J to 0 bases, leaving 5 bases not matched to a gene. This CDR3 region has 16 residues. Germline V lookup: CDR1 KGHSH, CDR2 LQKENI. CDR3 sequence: CASSPRTGDLNTEAFF. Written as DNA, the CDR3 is TGTGCCAGCTCACCGCGGACAGGGGATCTGAACACTGAAGCTTTCTTT.

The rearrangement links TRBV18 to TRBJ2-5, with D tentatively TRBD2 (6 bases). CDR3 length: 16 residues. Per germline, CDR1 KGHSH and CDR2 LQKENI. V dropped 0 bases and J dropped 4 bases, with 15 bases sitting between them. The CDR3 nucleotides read TGTGCCAGCTCACCACCGGACTACCCATGGCGAGAGACCCAGTACTTC. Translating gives CASSPPDYPWRETQYF.

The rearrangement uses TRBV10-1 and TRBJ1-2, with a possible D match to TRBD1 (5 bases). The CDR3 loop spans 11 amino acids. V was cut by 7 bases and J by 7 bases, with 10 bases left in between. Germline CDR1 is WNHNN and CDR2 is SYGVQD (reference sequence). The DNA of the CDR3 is TGCGCCAGCAAGGACACCCTTGGCTACACCTTC. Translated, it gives CASKDTLGYTF.

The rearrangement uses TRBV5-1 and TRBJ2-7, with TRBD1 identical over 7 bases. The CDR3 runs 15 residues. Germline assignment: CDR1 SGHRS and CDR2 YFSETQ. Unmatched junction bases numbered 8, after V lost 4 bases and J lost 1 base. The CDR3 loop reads CASSQGTALSYEQYF. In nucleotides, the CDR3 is TGCGCCAGCAGCCAAGGGACAGCGCTTTCCTACGAGCAGTACTTC. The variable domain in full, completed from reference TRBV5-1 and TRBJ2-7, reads KAGVTQTPRYLIKTRGQQVTLSCSPISGHRSVSWYQQTPGQGLQFLFEYFSETQRNKGNFPGRFSGRQFSNSRSEMNVSTLELGDSALYLCASSQGTALSYEQYFGPGTRLTVT.

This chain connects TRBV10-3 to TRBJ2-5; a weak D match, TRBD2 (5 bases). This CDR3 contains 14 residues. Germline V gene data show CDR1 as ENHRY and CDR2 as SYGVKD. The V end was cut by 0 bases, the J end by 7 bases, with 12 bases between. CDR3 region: CAISESRAAWTQYF. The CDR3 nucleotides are TGTGCCATCAGTGAGTCGAGAGCGGCGTGGACCCAGTACTTC.

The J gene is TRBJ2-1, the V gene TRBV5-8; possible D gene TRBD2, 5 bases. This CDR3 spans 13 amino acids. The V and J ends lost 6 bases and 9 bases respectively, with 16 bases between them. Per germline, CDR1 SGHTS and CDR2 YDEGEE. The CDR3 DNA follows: TGTGCCAGCATCCCTAGCTTGAGGGCTGAGCAGTTCTTC. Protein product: CASIPSLRAEQFF. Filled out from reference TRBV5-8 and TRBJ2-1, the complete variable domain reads EAGVTQSPTHLIKTRGQQATLRCSPISGHTSVYWYQQALGLGLQFLLWYDEGEERNRGNFPPRFSGRQFPNYSSELNVNALELEDSALYLCASIPSLRAEQFFGPGTRLTVL.

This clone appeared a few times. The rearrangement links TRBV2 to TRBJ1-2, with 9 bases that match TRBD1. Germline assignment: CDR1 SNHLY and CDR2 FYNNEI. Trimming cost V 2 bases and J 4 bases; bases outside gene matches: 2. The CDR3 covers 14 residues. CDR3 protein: CASSEMTGGYGYTF. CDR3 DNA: TGTGCCAGCAGTGAAATGACAGGGGGCTATGGCTACACCTTC.

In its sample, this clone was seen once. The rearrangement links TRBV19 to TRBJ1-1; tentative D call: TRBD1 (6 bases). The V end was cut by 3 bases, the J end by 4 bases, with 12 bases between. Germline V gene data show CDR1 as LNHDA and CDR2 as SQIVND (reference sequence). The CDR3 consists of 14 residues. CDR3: CASSIGGLGTEAFF. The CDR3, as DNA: TGTGCCAGTAGTATTGGGGGCTTGGGCACTGAAGCTTTCTTT.